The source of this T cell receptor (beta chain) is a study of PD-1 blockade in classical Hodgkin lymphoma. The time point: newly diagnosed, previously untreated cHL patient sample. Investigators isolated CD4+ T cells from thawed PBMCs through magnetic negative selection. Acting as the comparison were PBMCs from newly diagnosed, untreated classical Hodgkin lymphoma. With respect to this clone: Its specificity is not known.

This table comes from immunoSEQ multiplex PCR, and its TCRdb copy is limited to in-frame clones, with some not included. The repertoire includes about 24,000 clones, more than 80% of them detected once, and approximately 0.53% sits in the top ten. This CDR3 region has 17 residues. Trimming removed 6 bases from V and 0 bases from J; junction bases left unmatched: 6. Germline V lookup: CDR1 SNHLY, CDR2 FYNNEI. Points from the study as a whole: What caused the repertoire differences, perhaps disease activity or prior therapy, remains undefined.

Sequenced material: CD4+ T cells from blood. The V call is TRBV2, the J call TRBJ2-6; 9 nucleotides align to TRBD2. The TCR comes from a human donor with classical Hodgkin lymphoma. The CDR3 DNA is TGTGCCAGCAGCATGACTAGCGGATACTCTGGGGCCAACGTCCTGACTTTC. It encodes CASSMTSGYSGANVLTF.